Listed below are T cell receptor beta chains from one sample, sequenced in a study of blood T cell repertoires in COVID-19. TCRdb keeps only in-frame clones here, not all; method: immunoSEQ multiplex PCR. Of under 200,000 clones in the sample, about four fifths were seen once. Source material: PBMCs or T cells enriched from blood (not recorded which). The receptors were gathered from a man over 45 who had recovered from COVID-19. CDR3s leave out the opening cysteine and the closing phenylalanine or tryptophan. D genes are given only for firm matches. Only part of the rows carry a size: once, few, many, or a class if the clone is expanded.

d_call: NA
j_call: TRBJ1-4
clone_size: NA
v_call: TRBV19
cdr3_length: 12
cdr3_aa: ASSMEGLGEKLF

d_call: NA
j_call: TRBJ1-3
clone_size: NA
v_call: TRBV28
cdr3_length: 12
cdr3_aa: ASSLTGFGNTIY

d_call: TRBD2
j_call: TRBJ2-3
clone_size: NA
v_call: TRBV9
cdr3_length: 13
cdr3_aa: ASRFGTSSTDTQY

d_call: TRBD1
j_call: TRBJ1-5
clone_size: NA
v_call: TRBV18
cdr3_length: 16
cdr3_aa: ASSEGLQGAVGNQPQH

d_call: NA
j_call: TRBJ2-1
clone_size: NA
v_call: TRBV18
cdr3_length: 13
cdr3_aa: ASSKGGVSGDEQF

d_call: NA
j_call: TRBJ1-1
clone_size: NA
v_call: TRBV11-3
cdr3_length: 13
cdr3_aa: ASSFPGEMNTEAF

d_call: TRBD2
j_call: TRBJ2-5
clone_size: NA
v_call: TRBV29-1
cdr3_length: 13
cdr3_aa: SVEGTSGVKGTQY

d_call: TRBD2
j_call: TRBJ2-7
clone_size: NA
v_call: TRBV19
cdr3_length: 12
cdr3_aa: ASSIGRGSYEQY

d_call: NA
j_call: TRBJ1-5
clone_size: NA
v_call: TRBV15
cdr3_length: 13
cdr3_aa: ATSRDRGGRQPQH

d_call: NA
j_call: TRBJ2-2
clone_size: NA
v_call: TRBV27
cdr3_length: 11
cdr3_aa: ASSLRGSGELF

d_call: TRBD2
j_call: TRBJ2-7
clone_size: NA
v_call: TRBV27
cdr3_length: 12
cdr3_aa: ASSLRGGSYEQY

d_call: TRBD2
j_call: TRBJ2-3
clone_size: few
v_call: TRBV19
cdr3_length: 13
cdr3_aa: ASTPLAGGTDTQY

d_call: TRBD2
j_call: TRBJ2-1
clone_size: NA
v_call: TRBV9
cdr3_length: 14
cdr3_aa: ASSRGTSGTDNEQF

d_call: TRBD1
j_call: TRBJ1-1
clone_size: few
v_call: TRBV19
cdr3_length: 12
cdr3_aa: ASIRTGSNTEAF

d_call: NA
j_call: TRBJ2-1
clone_size: few
v_call: TRBV18
cdr3_length: 10
cdr3_aa: ASSPENYEQF

d_call: NA
j_call: TRBJ1-2
clone_size: NA
v_call: TRBV6-2/TRBV6-3
cdr3_length: 11
cdr3_aa: ASSDTGFYGYT

d_call: TRBD1
j_call: TRBJ1-6
clone_size: NA
v_call: TRBV27
cdr3_length: 17
cdr3_aa: ASSSRDRGLGSYNSPLH

d_call: NA
j_call: TRBJ1-1
clone_size: once
v_call: TRBV2
cdr3_length: 11
cdr3_aa: ASIRSMNTEAF

d_call: TRBD1
j_call: TRBJ2-1
clone_size: NA
v_call: TRBV29-1
cdr3_length: 10
cdr3_aa: SVRTGYNEQF

d_call: NA
j_call: TRBJ2-7
clone_size: NA
v_call: TRBV28
cdr3_length: 12
cdr3_aa: ASSLTGGSYEQY

d_call: TRBD1
j_call: TRBJ1-5
clone_size: few
v_call: TRBV7-2
cdr3_length: 13
cdr3_aa: ASGLQGGRGQPQH

d_call: NA
j_call: TRBJ1-1
clone_size: NA
v_call: TRBV12-5
cdr3_length: 13
cdr3_aa: ASDMSGIRNTEAF

d_call: NA
j_call: TRBJ2-2
clone_size: NA
v_call: TRBV6-4
cdr3_length: 12
cdr3_aa: ASSPQAATGELF

d_call: TRBD1
j_call: TRBJ2-7
clone_size: once
v_call: TRBV19
cdr3_length: 12
cdr3_aa: ASKVRQGGYEQY

d_call: NA
j_call: TRBJ2-5
clone_size: NA
v_call: TRBV7-8
cdr3_length: 14
cdr3_aa: ASSSSLWGGHETQY

d_call: NA
j_call: TRBJ2-3
clone_size: NA
v_call: TRBV5-1
cdr3_length: 12
cdr3_aa: ASRLKVPQDTQY

d_call: TRBD1
j_call: TRBJ1-1
clone_size: NA
v_call: TRBV18
cdr3_length: 16
cdr3_aa: ASSPMTGGGRMNTEAF

d_call: NA
j_call: TRBJ1-1
clone_size: NA
v_call: TRBV11-2
cdr3_length: 12
cdr3_aa: ASSKMVGSNGAF

d_call: TRBD1
j_call: TRBJ2-7
clone_size: NA
v_call: TRBV10-3
cdr3_length: 11
cdr3_aa: AIREGQDYEQY

d_call: NA
j_call: TRBJ2-2
clone_size: NA
v_call: TRBV5-4
cdr3_length: 14
cdr3_aa: ASSLDGRGGTGELF

d_call: NA
j_call: TRBJ1-5
clone_size: NA
v_call: TRBV2
cdr3_length: 10
cdr3_aa: ASTKGGGPQH

d_call: NA
j_call: TRBJ2-7
clone_size: NA
v_call: TRBV29-1
cdr3_length: 11
cdr3_aa: SVADVSSYEQY

d_call: TRBD2
j_call: TRBJ2-3
clone_size: NA
v_call: TRBV6-5
cdr3_length: 12
cdr3_aa: ASSLQRGTDTQY

d_call: TRBD1
j_call: TRBJ1-2
clone_size: few
v_call: TRBV19
cdr3_length: 11
cdr3_aa: ASSIKGAAGYT

d_call: NA
j_call: TRBJ2-3
clone_size: NA
v_call: TRBV7-2
cdr3_length: 13
cdr3_aa: ASSLDVASTDTQY

d_call: TRBD1
j_call: TRBJ2-7
clone_size: NA
v_call: TRBV2
cdr3_length: 12
cdr3_aa: ASGPTGTRYEQY

d_call: NA
j_call: TRBJ2-7
clone_size: NA
v_call: TRBV2
cdr3_length: 9
cdr3_aa: ASSTGDEQY

d_call: NA
j_call: TRBJ1-4
clone_size: few
v_call: TRBV3-1/TRBV3-2
cdr3_length: 13
cdr3_aa: ASSQFRATNEKLF

d_call: TRBD1
j_call: TRBJ2-7
clone_size: once
v_call: TRBV7-9
cdr3_length: 12
cdr3_aa: ASSLGTVSYEQY

d_call: NA
j_call: TRBJ2-2
clone_size: NA
v_call: TRBV4-1
cdr3_length: 12
cdr3_aa: ASSQAGVTGELF

d_call: NA
j_call: TRBJ1-1
clone_size: NA
v_call: TRBV6-1
cdr3_length: 12
cdr3_aa: ASSEYGGNTEAF

d_call: NA
j_call: TRBJ1-1
clone_size: NA
v_call: TRBV6-5
cdr3_length: 11
cdr3_aa: ASSKGGPTEAF

d_call: NA
j_call: TRBJ1-2
clone_size: NA
v_call: TRBV6-5
cdr3_length: 13
cdr3_aa: ASSYAQDGAYGYT

d_call: NA
j_call: TRBJ2-2
clone_size: NA
v_call: TRBV6-5
cdr3_length: 12
cdr3_aa: TTRDIRNTGELF

d_call: TRBD1
j_call: TRBJ1-2
clone_size: NA
v_call: TRBV6-2/TRBV6-3
cdr3_length: 12
cdr3_aa: ASSRGQGSYGYT

d_call: NA
j_call: TRBJ2-2
clone_size: NA
v_call: TRBV21-1
cdr3_length: 12
cdr3_aa: ASSTGPNTGELF